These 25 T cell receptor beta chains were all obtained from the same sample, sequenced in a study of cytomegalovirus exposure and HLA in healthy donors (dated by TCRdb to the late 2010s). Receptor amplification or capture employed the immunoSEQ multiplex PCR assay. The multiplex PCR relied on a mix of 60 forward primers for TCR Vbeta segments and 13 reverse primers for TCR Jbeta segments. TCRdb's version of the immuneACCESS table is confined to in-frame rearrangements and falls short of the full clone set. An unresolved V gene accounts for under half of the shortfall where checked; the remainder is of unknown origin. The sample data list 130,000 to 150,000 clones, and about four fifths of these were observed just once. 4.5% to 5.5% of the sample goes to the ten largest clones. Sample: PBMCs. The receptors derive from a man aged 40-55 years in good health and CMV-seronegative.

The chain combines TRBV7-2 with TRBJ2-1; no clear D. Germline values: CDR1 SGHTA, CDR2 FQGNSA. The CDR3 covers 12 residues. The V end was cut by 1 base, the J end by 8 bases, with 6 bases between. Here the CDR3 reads CASSLDSYEQFF. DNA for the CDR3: TGTGCCAGCAGCTTAGACTCTTATGAGCAGTTCTTC.

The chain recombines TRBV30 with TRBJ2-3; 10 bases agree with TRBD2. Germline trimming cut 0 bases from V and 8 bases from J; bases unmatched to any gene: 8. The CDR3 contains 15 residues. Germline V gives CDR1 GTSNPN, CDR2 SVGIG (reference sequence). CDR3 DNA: TGTGCCTGGAGTGTACTAGCGGGGACAAGAGGTACGCAGTATTTT. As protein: CAWSVLAGTRGTQYF.

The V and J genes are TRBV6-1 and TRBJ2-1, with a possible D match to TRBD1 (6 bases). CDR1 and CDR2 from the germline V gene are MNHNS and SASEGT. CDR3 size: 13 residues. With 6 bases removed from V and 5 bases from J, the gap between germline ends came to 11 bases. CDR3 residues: CASRQGLHNEQFF. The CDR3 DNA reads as TGTGCCAGCAGACAGGGTTTACACAATGAGCAGTTCTTC.

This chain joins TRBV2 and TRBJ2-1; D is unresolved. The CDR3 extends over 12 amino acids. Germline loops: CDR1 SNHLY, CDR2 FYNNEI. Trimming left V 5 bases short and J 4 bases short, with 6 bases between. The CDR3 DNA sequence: TGTGCCAGCAGTACTACGTACAATGAGCAGTTCTTC. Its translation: CASSTTYNEQFF.

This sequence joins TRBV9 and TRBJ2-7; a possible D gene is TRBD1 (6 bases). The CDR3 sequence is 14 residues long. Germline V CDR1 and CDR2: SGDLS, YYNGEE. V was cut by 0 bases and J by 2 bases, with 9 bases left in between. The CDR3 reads CASSVEDRAYEQYF. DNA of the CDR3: TGTGCCAGCAGCGTAGAGGACAGAGCCTACGAGCAGTACTTC.

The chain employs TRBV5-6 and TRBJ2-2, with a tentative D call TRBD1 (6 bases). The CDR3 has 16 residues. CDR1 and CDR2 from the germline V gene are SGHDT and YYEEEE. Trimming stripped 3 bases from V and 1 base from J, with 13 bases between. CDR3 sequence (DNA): TGTGCCAGCAGCTCCAGAGGGACAAGGAACACCGGGGAGCTGTTTTTT. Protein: CASSSRGTRNTGELFF.

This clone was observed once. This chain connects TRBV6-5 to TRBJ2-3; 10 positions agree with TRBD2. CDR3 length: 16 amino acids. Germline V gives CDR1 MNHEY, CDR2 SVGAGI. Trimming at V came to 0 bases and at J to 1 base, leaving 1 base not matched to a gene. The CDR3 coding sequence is TGTGCCAGCAGTTACTCAGCGGGGGGGCGCACAGATACGCAGTATTTT. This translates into CASSYSAGGRTDTQYF.

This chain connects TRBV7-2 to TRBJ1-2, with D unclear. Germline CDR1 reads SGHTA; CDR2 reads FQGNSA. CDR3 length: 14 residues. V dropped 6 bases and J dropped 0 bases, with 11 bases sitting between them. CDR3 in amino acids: CASSSTAANYGYTF. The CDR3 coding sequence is TGTGCCAGCAGTTCTACAGCAGCTAACTATGGCTACACCTTC. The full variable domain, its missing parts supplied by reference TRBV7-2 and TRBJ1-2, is GAGVSQSPSNKVTEKGKDVELRCDPISGHTALYWYRQSLGQGLEFLIYFQGNSAPDKSGLPSDRFSAERTGGSVSTLTIQRTQQEDSAVYLCASSSTAANYGYTFGSGTRLTVV.

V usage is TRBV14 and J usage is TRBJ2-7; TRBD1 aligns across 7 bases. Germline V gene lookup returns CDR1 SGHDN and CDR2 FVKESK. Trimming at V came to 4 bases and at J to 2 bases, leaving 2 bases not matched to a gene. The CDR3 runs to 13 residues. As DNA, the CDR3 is TGTGCCAGCAGCCGACAGGGAACCTACGAGCAGTACTTC. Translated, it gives CASSRQGTYEQYF.

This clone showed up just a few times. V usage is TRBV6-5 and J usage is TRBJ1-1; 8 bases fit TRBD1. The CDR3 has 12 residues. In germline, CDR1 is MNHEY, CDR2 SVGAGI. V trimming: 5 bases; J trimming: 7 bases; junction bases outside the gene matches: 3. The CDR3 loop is CASSRGTGEAFF. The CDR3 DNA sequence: TGTGCCAGCAGTCGGGGGACAGGTGAAGCTTTCTTT.

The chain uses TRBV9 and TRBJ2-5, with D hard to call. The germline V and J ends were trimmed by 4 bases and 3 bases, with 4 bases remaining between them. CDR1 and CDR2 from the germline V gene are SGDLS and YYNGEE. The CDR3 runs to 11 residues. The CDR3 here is CASSSEETQYF. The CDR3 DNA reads TGTGCCAGCAGCTCGGAAGAGACCCAGTACTTC.

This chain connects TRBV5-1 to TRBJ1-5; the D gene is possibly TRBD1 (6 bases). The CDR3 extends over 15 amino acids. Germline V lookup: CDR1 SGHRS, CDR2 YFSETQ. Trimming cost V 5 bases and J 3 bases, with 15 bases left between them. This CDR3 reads CASRQGENINQPQHF. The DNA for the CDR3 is TGCGCCAGCAGACAGGGAGAAAACATCAATCAGCCCCAGCATTTT.

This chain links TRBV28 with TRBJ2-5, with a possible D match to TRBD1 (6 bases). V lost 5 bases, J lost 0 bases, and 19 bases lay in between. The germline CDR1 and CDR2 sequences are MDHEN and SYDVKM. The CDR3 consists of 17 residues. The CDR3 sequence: CASSVPQGPMYQETQYF. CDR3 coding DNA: TGTGCCAGCAGTGTACCCCAGGGGCCCATGTACCAAGAGACCCAGTACTTC.

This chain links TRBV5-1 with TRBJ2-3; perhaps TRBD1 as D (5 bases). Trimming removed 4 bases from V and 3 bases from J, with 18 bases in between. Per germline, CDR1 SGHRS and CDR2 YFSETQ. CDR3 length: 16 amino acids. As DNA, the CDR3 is TGCGCCAGCAGCCCAGGGCCCTCCGGAATGACAGATACGCAGTATTTT. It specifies CASSPGPSGMTDTQYF.

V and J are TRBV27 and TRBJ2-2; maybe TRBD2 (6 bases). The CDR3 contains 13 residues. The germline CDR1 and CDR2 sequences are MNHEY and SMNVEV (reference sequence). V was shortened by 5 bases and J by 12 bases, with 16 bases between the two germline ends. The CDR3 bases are TGTGCCAGCAGTGAGACTAGAATCGCGAAGCTGTTTTTT. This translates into CASSETRIAKLFF.

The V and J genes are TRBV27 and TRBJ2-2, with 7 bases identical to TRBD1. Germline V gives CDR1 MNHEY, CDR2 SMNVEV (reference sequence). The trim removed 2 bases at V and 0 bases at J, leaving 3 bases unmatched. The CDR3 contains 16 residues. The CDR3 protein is CASSLDDRANTGELFF. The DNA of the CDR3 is TGTGCCAGCAGTTTAGACGACAGGGCGAACACCGGGGAGCTGTTTTTT.

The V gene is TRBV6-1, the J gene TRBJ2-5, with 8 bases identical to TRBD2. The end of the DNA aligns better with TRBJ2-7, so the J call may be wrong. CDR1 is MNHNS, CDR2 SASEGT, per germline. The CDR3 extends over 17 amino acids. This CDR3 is CASSESAGGLSSYEQYF. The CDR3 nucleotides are TGTGCCAGCAGTGAAAGTGCGGGGGGCCTGAGCTCCTACGAGCAGTACTTC.

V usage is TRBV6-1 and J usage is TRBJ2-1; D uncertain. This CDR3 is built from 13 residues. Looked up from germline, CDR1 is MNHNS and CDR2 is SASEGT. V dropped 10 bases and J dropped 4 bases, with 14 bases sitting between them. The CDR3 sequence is CAIGKQTYNEQFF. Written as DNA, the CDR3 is TGTGCCATCGGAAAACAGACATACAATGAGCAGTTCTTC.

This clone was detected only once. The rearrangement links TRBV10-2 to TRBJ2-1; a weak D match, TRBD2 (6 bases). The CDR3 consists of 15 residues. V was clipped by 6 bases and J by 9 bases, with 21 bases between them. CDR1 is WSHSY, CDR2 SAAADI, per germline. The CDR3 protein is CASRARSTMGGEQFF. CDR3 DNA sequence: TGCGCCAGCAGGGCCCGGAGCACAATGGGGGGTGAGCAGTTCTTC.

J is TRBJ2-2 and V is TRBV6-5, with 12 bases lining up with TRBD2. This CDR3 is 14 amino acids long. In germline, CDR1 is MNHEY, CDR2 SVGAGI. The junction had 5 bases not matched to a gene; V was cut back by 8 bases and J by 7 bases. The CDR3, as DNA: TGTGCCAGCCGTCTAGCGGGGGGGATCGGGGAGCTGTTTTTT. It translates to CASRLAGGIGELFF.

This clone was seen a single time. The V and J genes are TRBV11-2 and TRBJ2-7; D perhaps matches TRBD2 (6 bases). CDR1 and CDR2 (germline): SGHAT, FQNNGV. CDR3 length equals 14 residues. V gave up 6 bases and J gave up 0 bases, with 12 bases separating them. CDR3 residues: CASRGGVSSYEQYF. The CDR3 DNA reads TGTGCCAGCAGAGGAGGGGTAAGCTCCTACGAGCAGTACTTC.

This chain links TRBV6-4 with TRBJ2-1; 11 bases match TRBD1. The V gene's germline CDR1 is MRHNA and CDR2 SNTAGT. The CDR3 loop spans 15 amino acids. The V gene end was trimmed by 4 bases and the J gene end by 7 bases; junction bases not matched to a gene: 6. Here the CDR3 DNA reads TGTGCCAGCAGTGCGGACAGGGGGCTTATAAATGAGCAGTTCTTC. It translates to CASSADRGLINEQFF.

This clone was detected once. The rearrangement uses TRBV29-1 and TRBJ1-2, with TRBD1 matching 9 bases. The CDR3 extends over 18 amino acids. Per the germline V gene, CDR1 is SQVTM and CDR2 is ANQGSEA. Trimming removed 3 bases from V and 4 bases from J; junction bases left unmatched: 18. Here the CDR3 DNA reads TGCAGCGTTGATCTCGGACAGGGGTACGCGAGTGGTGTCTATGGCTACACCTTC. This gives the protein CSVDLGQGYASGVYGYTF.

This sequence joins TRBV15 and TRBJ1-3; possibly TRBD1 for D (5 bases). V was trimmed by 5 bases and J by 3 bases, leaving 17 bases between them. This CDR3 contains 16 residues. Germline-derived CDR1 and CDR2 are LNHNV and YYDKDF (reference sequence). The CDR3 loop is CATSANRPGIGNTIYF. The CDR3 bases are TGTGCCACCAGCGCTAATCGACCAGGGATTGGAAACACCATATATTTT.

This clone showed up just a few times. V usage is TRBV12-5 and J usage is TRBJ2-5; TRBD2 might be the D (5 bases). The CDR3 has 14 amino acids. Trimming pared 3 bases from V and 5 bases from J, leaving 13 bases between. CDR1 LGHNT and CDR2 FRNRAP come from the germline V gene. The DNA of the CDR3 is TGTGCTAGTGGTTTAGCTGCGGGCGTGGAGACCCAGTACTTC. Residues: CASGLAAGVETQYF.